Shown below are 5 T cell receptor beta chains from a single sample sequenced in a study of early T cells in non-severe SARS-CoV-2 infection. One entry per CDR3 protein results from TCRdb running MiXCR on the 5' RACE reads. The sample comprises some 82,000 distinct CDR3 sequences, over 9.5% of which are singletons, and nearly 4.5% rests with the top ten. The source was whole blood, collected at baseline. These receptors all come from an adult who was a healthcare worker with PCR-confirmed SARS-CoV-2 infection or an uninfected control (not recorded which).

This clonotype was seen repeatedly, ten times or more. The rearrangement links TRBV11-2 to TRBJ2-2; 8 nucleotides align to TRBD2. The CDR3 has 13 amino acids. Germline-derived CDR1 and CDR2 are SGHAT and FQNNGV. Trimming removed 10 bases from V and 1 base from J; junction bases left unmatched: 2. CDR3 in amino acids: CATGGENTGELFF. The CDR3 DNA reads TGTGCCACGGGAGGGGAGAACACCGGGGAGCTGTTTTTT.

The table lists this clonotype with many counts. The chain employs TRBV19 and TRBJ1-5, with D tentatively TRBD1 (6 bases). The germline CDR1 and CDR2 sequences are LNHDA and SQIVND (reference sequence). This CDR3 contains 16 residues. The V and J ends lost 1 base and 7 bases respectively, with 17 bases between them. The CDR3 region is CASSIVGGAMGQPQHF. The CDR3 DNA is TGTGCCAGTAGTATAGTGGGGGGGGCGATGGGCCAGCCCCAGCATTTT.

This chain connects TRBV11-2 to TRBJ2-7, with unresolved D. The CDR3 is 15 residues long. V shed 1 base and J shed 0 bases, with 10 bases lying between them. Germline V gives CDR1 SGHAT, CDR2 FQNNGV. CDR3 coding DNA: TGTGCCAGCAGCTTAGGCAGCAAGAGCTCCTACGAGCAGTACTTC. Its translation is CASSLGSKSSYEQYF.

This clonotype turned up a few times. The V call is TRBV10-2, the J call TRBJ2-7; TRBD2 agrees at 16 bases. The CDR3 extends over 19 amino acids. The germline gives CDR1 WSHSY, CDR2 SAAADI. V shed 2 bases, J shed 3 bases, and the junction held 10 bases outside the gene matches. This chain's CDR3 is CASSEQPGLAGGPLYEQYF. DNA of the CDR3: TGCGCCAGCAGTGAGCAGCCGGGACTAGCGGGGGGGCCACTCTACGAGCAGTACTTC.

This clonotype was counted at least ten times. J is TRBJ2-3 and V is TRBV2; 14 bases are a match to TRBD2. This CDR3 contains 17 residues. Germline CDR1 SNHLY, CDR2 FYNNEI. Unmatched junction bases numbered 6, after V lost 4 bases and J lost 3 bases. In DNA, the CDR3 is TGTGCCAGCAGTGTGACTAGCGGGAGGGCCCAGACAGATACGCAGTATTTT. As protein: CASSVTSGRAQTDTQYF.